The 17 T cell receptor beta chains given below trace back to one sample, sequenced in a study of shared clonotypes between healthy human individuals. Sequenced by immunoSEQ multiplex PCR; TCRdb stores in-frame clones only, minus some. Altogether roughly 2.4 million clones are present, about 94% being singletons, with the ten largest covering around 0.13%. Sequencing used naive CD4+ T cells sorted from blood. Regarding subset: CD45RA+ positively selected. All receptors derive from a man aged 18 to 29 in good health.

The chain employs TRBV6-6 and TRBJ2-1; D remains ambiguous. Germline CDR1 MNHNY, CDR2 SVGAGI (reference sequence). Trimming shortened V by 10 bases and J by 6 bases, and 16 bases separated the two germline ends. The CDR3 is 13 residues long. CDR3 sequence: CATSSGSVNEQFF. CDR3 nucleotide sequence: TGTGCCACTTCCTCCGGCAGCGTCAATGAGCAGTTCTTC.

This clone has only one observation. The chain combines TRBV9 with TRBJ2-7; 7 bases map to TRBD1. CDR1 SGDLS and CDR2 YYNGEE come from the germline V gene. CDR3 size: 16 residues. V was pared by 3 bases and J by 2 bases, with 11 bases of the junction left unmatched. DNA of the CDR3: TGTGCCAGCAGCGCCGGGACAGCAGGAGGAACCTACGAGCAGTACTTC. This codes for CASSAGTAGGTYEQYF.

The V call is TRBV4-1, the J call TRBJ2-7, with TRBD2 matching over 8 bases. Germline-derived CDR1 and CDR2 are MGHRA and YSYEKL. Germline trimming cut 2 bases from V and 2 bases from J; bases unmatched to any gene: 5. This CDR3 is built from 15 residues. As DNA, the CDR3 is TGCGCCAGCAGCCAATTGCTAGCGGGTCCCTACGAGCAGTACTTC. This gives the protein CASSQLLAGPYEQYF.

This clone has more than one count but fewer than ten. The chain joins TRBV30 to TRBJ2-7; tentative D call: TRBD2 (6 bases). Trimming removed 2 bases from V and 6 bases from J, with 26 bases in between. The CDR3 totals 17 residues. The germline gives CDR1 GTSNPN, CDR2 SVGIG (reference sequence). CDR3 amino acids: CAWSPPRRGDYAPEQYF. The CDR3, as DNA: TGTGCCTGGAGTCCCCCCCGGCGGGGCGACTATGCTCCCGAGCAGTACTTC.

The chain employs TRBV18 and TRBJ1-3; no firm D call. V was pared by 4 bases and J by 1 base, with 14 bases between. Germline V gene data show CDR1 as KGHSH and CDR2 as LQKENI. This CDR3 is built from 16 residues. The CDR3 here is CASSRNSKESGNTIYF. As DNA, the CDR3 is TGTGCCAGCTCACGCAACAGCAAGGAATCTGGAAACACCATATATTTT.

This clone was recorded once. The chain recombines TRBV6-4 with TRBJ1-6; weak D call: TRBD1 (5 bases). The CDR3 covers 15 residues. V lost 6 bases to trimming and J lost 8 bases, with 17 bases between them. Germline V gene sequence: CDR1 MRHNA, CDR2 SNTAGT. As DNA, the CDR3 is TGTGCCAGCAGCGTCGTAGGGGAAAGACATTCACCCCTCCACTTT. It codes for CASSVVGERHSPLHF.

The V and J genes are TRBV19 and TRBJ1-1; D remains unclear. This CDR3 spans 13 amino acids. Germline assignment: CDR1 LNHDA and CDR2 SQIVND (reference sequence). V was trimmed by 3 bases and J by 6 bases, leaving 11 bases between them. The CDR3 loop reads CASSIGIGAEAFF. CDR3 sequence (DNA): TGTGCCAGTAGTATTGGGATTGGGGCTGAAGCTTTCTTT.

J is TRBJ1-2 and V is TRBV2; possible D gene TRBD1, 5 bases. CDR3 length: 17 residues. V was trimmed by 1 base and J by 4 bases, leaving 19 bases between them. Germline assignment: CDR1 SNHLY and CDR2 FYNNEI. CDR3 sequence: CASSEGDGRTRSYGYTF. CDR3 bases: TGTGCCAGCAGTGAAGGGGACGGGAGGACCCGGAGCTATGGCTACACCTTC.

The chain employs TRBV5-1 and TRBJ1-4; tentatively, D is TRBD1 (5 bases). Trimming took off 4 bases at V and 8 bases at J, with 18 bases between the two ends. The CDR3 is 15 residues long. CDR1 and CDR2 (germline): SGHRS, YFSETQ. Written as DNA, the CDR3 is TGCGCCAGCAGCCCCGGGGCCAGGGAAGGCGAAAAACTGTTTTTT. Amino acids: CASSPGAREGEKLFF.

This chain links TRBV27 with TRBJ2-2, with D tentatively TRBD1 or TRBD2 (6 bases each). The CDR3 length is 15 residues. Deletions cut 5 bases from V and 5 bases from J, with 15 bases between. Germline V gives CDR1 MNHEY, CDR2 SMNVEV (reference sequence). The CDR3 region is CASSPVLGGTGELFF. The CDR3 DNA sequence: TGTGCCAGCAGTCCAGTCTTAGGGGGGACCGGGGAGCTGTTTTTT.

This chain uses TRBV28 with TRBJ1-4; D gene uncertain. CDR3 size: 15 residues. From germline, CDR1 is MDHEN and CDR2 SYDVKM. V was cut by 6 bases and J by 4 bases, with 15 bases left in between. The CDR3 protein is CASSIRTGSNEKLFF. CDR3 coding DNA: TGTGCCAGCAGCATTAGGACGGGAAGTAATGAAAAACTGTTTTTT.

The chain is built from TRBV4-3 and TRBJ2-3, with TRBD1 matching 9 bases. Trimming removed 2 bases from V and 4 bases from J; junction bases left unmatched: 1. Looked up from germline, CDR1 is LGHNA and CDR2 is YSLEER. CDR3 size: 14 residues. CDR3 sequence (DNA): TGCGCCAGCAGCCAACGGGACAGGGCAGATACGCAGTATTTT. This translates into CASSQRDRADTQYF.

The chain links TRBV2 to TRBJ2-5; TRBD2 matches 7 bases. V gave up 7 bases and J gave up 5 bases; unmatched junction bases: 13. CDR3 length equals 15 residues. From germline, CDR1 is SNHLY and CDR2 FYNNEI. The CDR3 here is CASTAGGKGGETQYF. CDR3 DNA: TGTGCCAGCACTGCCGGGGGGAAGGGAGGGGAGACCCAGTACTTC.

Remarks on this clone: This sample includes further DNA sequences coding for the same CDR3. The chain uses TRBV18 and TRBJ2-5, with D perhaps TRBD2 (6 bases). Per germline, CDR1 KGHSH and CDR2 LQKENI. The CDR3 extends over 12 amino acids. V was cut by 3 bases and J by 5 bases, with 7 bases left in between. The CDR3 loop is CASSPGGETQYF. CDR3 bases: TGTGCCAGCTCACCTGGGGGGGAGACCCAGTACTTC.

DNA for the CDR3: TGTGCCAGCAGCCTCGGGGACAGGGGGCGCGTAGCGTCGTCCGAGCAGTACTTC. This codes for CASSLGDRGRVASSEQYF. This chain joins TRBV7-8 and TRBJ2-7, with TRBD1 matching over 12 bases. The trim removed 5 bases at V and 6 bases at J, leaving 17 bases unmatched. This CDR3 region has 18 residues. Germline lookup yields CDR1 SGHVS and CDR2 FQNEAQ.

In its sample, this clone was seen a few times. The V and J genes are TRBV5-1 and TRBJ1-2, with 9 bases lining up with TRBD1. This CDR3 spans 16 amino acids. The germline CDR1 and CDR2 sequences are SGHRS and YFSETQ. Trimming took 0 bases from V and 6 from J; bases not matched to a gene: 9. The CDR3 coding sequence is TGCGCCAGCAGCTTGGCCGTACTCGACAGGGGGAATGGCTACACCTTC. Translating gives CASSLAVLDRGNGYTF. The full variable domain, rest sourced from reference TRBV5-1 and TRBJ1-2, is KAGVTQTPRYLIKTRGQQVTLSCSPISGHRSVSWYQQTPGQGLQFLFEYFSETQRNKGNFPGRFSGRQFSNSRSEMNVSTLELGDSALYLCASSLAVLDRGNGYTFGSGTRLTVV.

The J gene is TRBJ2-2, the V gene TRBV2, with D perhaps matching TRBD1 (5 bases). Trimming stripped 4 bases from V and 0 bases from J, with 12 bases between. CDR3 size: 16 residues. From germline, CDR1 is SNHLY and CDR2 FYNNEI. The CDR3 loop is CASSVLRTTNTGELFF. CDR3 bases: TGTGCCAGCAGTGTGCTAAGGACAACGAACACCGGGGAGCTGTTTTTT.